The following is a T cell receptor beta chain sequence with its context. Patients of the Seattle cohort, enrolled during active infection, were followed longitudinally. In the original workflow: By means of reference gene primer amplification, nucleated cell counts were estimated. Sequencing used immunoSEQ multiplex PCR; TCRdb keeps in-frame clones, though not all of them. The V and J calls and clone size come from that table; D and trimming were worked out from the DNA. This table holds 450,000 or so clones, over 85% found once. The germline CDR1 and CDR2 sequences are SNHLY and FYNNEI. V was cut by 6 bases and J by 4 bases, with 9 bases left in between. The CDR3 loop spans 12 amino acids. The data derive from a study of blood T cell repertoires in COVID-19. Study summary: In each case, the material was cDNA or gDNA derived from T cells, B-cell-depleted T cells, or PBMCs.

V is TRBV2 and J is TRBJ2-5; possibly TRBD2 for D (5 bases). The receptor was isolated from a young man with COVID-19, enrolled during active disease. The sequenced material came from peripheral blood. The CDR3 sequence: CASRGSSETQYF. The CDR3 DNA reads as TGTGCCAGCAGGGGGAGTTCAGAGACCCAGTACTTC.